This T cell receptor (beta chain) was recorded in a study of blood T cell repertoires in COVID-19. Study-wide context: Sites in the United States, Italy and Spain provided acute and convalescent COVID-19 samples.

The V gene's germline CDR1 is SEHNR and CDR2 FQNEAQ (reference sequence). J was trimmed by 8 bases and V by 1 base; bases with no gene match: 5. The CDR3 covers 14 residues. Per the study methods: Amplification of reference gene primers provided the estimated nucleated cell counts. Only in-frame clones appear in the TCRdb table, and some are missing; sequencing was by immunoSEQ multiplex PCR. The V and J calls and the clone size are those of that table, but D and trimming were determined from the DNA. Of under 130,000 clones in the sample, roughly nine tenths were seen once. Sample: peripheral blood. V and J are TRBV7-9 and TRBJ2-1, with TRBD1 matching 7 bases. This receptor was identified in a woman older than 75 with acute or convalescent COVID-19. The CDR3 nucleotides are TGTGCCAGCAGCTTAGTAAGACAGGGTGATGAGCAGTTCTTC. Residues: CASSLVRQGDEQFF. The full variable domain, rest sourced from reference TRBV7-9 and TRBJ2-1, is DTGVSQNPRHKITKRGQNVTFRCDPISEHNRLYWYRQTLGQGPEFLTYFQNEAQLEKSRLLSDRFSAERPKGSFSTLEIQRTEQGDSAMYLCASSLVRQGDEQFFGPGTRLTVL.